This TCR beta chain was profiled in a study of PD-L1 blockade in urothelial cancer. At the level of the study: It was at 3 weeks (second dose) and 6 weeks after treatment start that blood was analyzed.

TCRdb's table, derived via immunoSEQ multiplex PCR, lists solely in-frame clones and lacks some. This table holds about 71,000 clones, roughly nine tenths found once. The CDR3 is 13 amino acids. The V gene lost 6 bases and the J gene lost 5 bases, with 13 bases spanning the gap. Germline CDR1 and CDR2: MGHRA and YSYEKL. The sequences come from PBMCs, collected around atezolizumab (anti-PD-L1) treatment. The chain employs TRBV4-1 and TRBJ1-2, with unresolved D. The receptor comes from a man aged 55 to 70 with urothelial cancer. CDR3 nucleotides: TGCGCCAGCAGTCCCCTGGTCCAGTATGGCTACACCTTC. This codes for CASSPLVQYGYTF.